These 19 T cell receptor beta chains originate from one sample sequenced in a study of T cell changes during pregnancy in multiple sclerosis. The protocol was immunoSEQ multiplex PCR, while the TCRdb copy is restricted to in-frame clones and leaves out a portion. This sample carries roughly 100,000 clones, 90% to 95% of them seen once, and the ten largest clones take 1.5% to 2%. The sequences come from peripheral blood, collected after pregnancy. The source is a female donor in good health, enrolled as a control in a pregnancy study.

J is TRBJ1-5 and V is TRBV19; the match to TRBD1 covers 10 bases. This CDR3 is built from 15 residues. Trimming removed 10 bases from V and 7 bases from J; junction bases left unmatched: 13. Germline V gene data show CDR1 as LNHDA and CDR2 as SQIVND (reference sequence). The DNA of the CDR3 is TGTGCCACCGATCCCTCGGGACAGGGGTGGCAGCCCCAGCATTTT. Its translation is CATDPSGQGWQPQHF.

This chain joins TRBV6-5 and TRBJ2-3; TRBD2 agrees at 9 bases. Germline V lookup: CDR1 MNHEY, CDR2 SVGAGI. J gave up 2 bases and V 4 bases, and 7 bases lay outside the gene matches. This CDR3 comprises 16 residues. CDR3 DNA sequence: TGTGCCAGCAGTTCCCTAGCGGGGAGGGACACAGATACGCAGTATTTT. Translation: CASSSLAGRDTDTQYF.

The chain combines TRBV4-3 with TRBJ2-2; 13 bases line up with TRBD2. The CDR3 has 18 amino acids. Germline V gives CDR1 LGHNA, CDR2 YSLEER. Germline trimming cut 0 bases from V and 6 bases from J; bases unmatched to any gene: 7. CDR3 residues: CASSQDRLAGGRAGELFF. Here the CDR3 DNA reads TGCGCCAGCAGCCAAGATCGACTAGCGGGGGGTAGGGCCGGGGAGCTGTTTTTT.

This clone was picked up one time. The gene calls are TRBV6-6 and TRBJ1-5; D remains unclear. The CDR3 has 16 amino acids. Germline V gives CDR1 MNHNY, CDR2 SVGAGI (reference sequence). V was shortened by 0 bases and J by 4 bases, with 13 bases between the two germline ends. CDR3 sequence (DNA): TGTGCCAGCAGTTACTCGAGGGAGATTTGGAATCAGCCCCAGCATTTT. This sequence encodes CASSYSREIWNQPQHF.

The CDR3 here is CASTVPGGKGYTF. CDR3 coding DNA: TGTGCCAGCACCGTCCCTGGGGGGAAAGGCTACACCTTC. This chain links TRBV28 with TRBJ1-2, with D tentatively TRBD1 (5 bases). V lost 7 bases to trimming and J lost 8 bases, with 17 bases between them. CDR3 length: 13 amino acids. Germline V gene sequence: CDR1 MDHEN, CDR2 SYDVKM.

The V gene is TRBV7-2, the J gene TRBJ1-3, with TRBD1 matching over 9 bases. CDR1 is SGHTA and CDR2 is FQGNSA in the germline V gene. The ends lost 8 bases at V and 0 bases at J; junction bases unmatched: 2. The CDR3 has 14 residues. CDR3 coding DNA: TGTGCCAGCGGGACAGGGCTCTCTGGAAACACCATATATTTT. This translates into CASGTGLSGNTIYF.

In regard to this clone: The DNA is left out, because the CDR3 cannot be placed on it with certainty; the CDR3 is given as TCRdb lists it. The chain's CDR3 is CASSTSGSPLHF. The chain is built from TRBV27 and TRBJ1-6. Ends included, the CDR3 has 12 residues. Germline CDR1 is MNHEY and CDR2 is SMNVEV (reference sequence).

V is TRBV5-4 and J is TRBJ1-1; tentative D call: TRBD1 (5 bases). This CDR3 spans 14 amino acids. CDR1 SGHNT and CDR2 YYREEE come from the germline V gene (reference sequence). The V end was cut by 6 bases, the J end by 4 bases, with 16 bases between. The CDR3 loop is CASTTTGGSTEAFF. The CDR3 nucleotides read TGTGCCAGCACCACAACCGGGGGGAGCACTGAAGCTTTCTTT.

The rearrangement uses TRBV4-3 and TRBJ1-2; a possible D gene is TRBD1 (6 bases). The CDR3 totals 14 residues. Trimming removed 4 bases at V and 2 bases at J, with 11 bases between. Germline CDR1 reads LGHNA; CDR2 reads YSLEER. The chain's CDR3 is CASSPAGGNYGYTF. In DNA form, the CDR3 reads TGCGCCAGCAGCCCGGCGGGGGGCAACTATGGCTACACCTTC.

This chain links TRBV7-2 with TRBJ2-1, with 12 bases matching TRBD2. J lost 7 bases, V lost 5 bases, and 9 bases had no gene match. The CDR3 is made up of 16 amino acids. Germline V gene sequence: CDR1 SGHTA, CDR2 FQGNSA. The CDR3 coding sequence is TGTGCCAGCAGCATAGTCGCGACTAGCGGGGGAAATGAGCAGTTCTTC. Translating it yields CASSIVATSGGNEQFF.

The chain has TRBV7-2 and TRBJ1-5; no firm D call. Germline V gene lookup returns CDR1 SGHTA and CDR2 FQGNSA. Between the trimmed V and J ends, which lost 1 base and 6 bases, there was a span of 7 bases. The CDR3 is 13 amino acids. The CDR3 spells CASSLEGSQPQHF. CDR3 nucleotides: TGTGCCAGCAGCTTAGAAGGGAGTCAGCCCCAGCATTTT.

The CDR3 here is CASSFGGDEQFF. DNA for the CDR3: TGTGCCAGCAGTTTTGGCGGGGATGAGCAGTTCTTC. The V gene is TRBV27, the J gene TRBJ2-1; D may be TRBD2 (6 bases). This CDR3 contains 12 residues. CDR1 is MNHEY and CDR2 is SMNVEV in the germline V gene (reference sequence). V shed 3 bases and J shed 8 bases, with 8 bases lying between them.

The V gene is TRBV6-5, the J gene TRBJ1-2, with D maybe TRBD1 (6 bases). Germline V gene lookup returns CDR1 MNHEY and CDR2 SVGAGI. The V gene lost 6 bases and the J gene lost 2 bases, with 16 bases spanning the gap. This CDR3 has 15 residues. As DNA, the CDR3 is TGTGCCAGCAGCCTTTTTTCCCAGGGGAACTATGGCTACACCTTC. Translation: CASSLFSQGNYGYTF.

This sequence joins TRBV5-1 and TRBJ1-1; unclear D gene. The ends were cut back, 1 base at V and 6 bases at J, with 13 bases in the middle. This CDR3 is 14 amino acids long. Germline values: CDR1 SGHRS, CDR2 YFSETQ. The CDR3 spells CASSLSVFFPEAFF. Here the CDR3 DNA reads TGCGCCAGCAGCTTGAGCGTGTTTTTCCCTGAAGCTTTCTTT.

A single count supports this clone. V gene TRBV15 combines with J gene TRBJ1-6; TRBD1 is a possible D gene (5 bases). V dropped 8 bases and J dropped 7 bases, with 9 bases sitting between them. The CDR3 totals 12 residues. The V gene's germline CDR1 is LNHNV and CDR2 YYDKDF (reference sequence). CDR3 amino acids: CATGGGNSPLHF. The DNA of the CDR3 is TGTGCCACCGGCGGGGGGAATTCACCCCTCCACTTT.

The CDR3 DNA follows: TGTGCCAGCAGCGTGACTAGTGGCACAGATACGCAGTATTTT. Its protein product is CASSVTSGTDTQYF. The J gene is TRBJ2-3, the V gene TRBV9, with D maybe TRBD2 (6 bases). Germline V gene data show CDR1 as SGDLS and CDR2 as YYNGEE. This CDR3 region has 14 residues. V gave up 2 bases and J gave up 1 base, with 8 bases separating them.

This sequence joins TRBV11-2 and TRBJ2-3; perhaps TRBD2 as D (6 bases). CDR3 length equals 15 residues. CDR1 is SGHAT, CDR2 FQNNGV, per germline. Trimming left V 8 bases short and J 2 bases short, with 17 bases between. The CDR3 here is CASGSTDYHTDTQYF. CDR3 sequence (DNA): TGTGCCAGCGGGTCCACGGACTACCACACAGATACGCAGTATTTT.

The chain combines TRBV7-2 with TRBJ1-1; D is unclear. The CDR3 has 12 amino acids. Trimming removed 1 base from V and 6 bases from J, with 6 bases in between. Germline V gene sequence: CDR1 SGHTA, CDR2 FQGNSA. CDR3 amino acids: CASSLGLPEAFF. The CDR3 region has the DNA TGTGCCAGCAGCTTAGGACTTCCTGAAGCTTTCTTT.

Note on this clone: An end of the junction differs from the germline gene, which may be a read error. The chain recombines TRBV13 with TRBJ1-2; TRBD1 might be the D (6 bases). Germline CDR1 reads PRHDT; CDR2 reads FYEKMQ (reference sequence). The CDR3 covers 15 residues. CDR3 DNA: TGTGCCAGCAGCATAGGACAGTTTCCGAGTAGGGGCTACACCTTC. Translated, it gives CASSIGQFPSRGYTF.